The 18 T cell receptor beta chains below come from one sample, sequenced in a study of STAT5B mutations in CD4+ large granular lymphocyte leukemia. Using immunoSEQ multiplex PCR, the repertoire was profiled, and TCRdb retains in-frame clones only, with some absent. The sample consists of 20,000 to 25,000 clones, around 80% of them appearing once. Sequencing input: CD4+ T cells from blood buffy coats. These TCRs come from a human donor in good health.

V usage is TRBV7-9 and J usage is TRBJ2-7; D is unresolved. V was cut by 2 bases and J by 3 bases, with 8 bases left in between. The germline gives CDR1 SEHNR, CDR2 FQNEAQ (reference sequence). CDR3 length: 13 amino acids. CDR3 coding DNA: TGTGCCAGCAGCTTACAGGCTAACTACGAGCAGTACTTC. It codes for CASSLQANYEQYF.

The CDR3 DNA reads TGTGCCAGCAGCTTGGTTGGGACAGGGGGCACAGATACGCAGTATTTT. It is translated as CASSLVGTGGTDTQYF. The rearrangement links TRBV5-6 to TRBJ2-3, with TRBD1 identical over 10 bases. The CDR3 extends over 16 amino acids. The V and J ends lost 0 bases and 1 base, in that order; junction bases with no gene match: 2. Germline CDR1 is SGHDT and CDR2 is YYEEEE.

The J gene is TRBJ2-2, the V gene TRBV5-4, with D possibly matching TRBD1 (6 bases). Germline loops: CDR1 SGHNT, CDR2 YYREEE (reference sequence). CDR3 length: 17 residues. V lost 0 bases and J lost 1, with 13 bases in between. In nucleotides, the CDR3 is TGTGCCAGCAGCTTGGCCGTGACAGGAGTGAACACCGGGGAGCTGTTTTTT. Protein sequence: CASSLAVTGVNTGELFF.

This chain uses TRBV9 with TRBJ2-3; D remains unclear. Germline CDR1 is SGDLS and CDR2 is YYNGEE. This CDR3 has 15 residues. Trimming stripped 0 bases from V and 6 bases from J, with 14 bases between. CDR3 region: CASSVGGSSVDTQYF. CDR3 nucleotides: TGTGCCAGCAGCGTAGGAGGTAGTAGTGTGGATACGCAGTATTTT.

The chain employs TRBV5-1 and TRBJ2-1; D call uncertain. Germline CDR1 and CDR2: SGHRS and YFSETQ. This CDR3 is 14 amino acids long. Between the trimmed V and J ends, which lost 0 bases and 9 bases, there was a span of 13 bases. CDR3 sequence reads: CASSLVPDAPEQFF. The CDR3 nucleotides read TGCGCCAGCAGCTTGGTGCCGGACGCCCCTGAGCAGTTCTTC.

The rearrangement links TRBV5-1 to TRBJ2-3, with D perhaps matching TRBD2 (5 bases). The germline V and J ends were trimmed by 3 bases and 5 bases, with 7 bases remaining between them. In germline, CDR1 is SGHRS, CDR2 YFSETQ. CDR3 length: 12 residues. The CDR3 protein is CASSSRGDTQYF. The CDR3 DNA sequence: TGCGCCAGCAGCTCTCGGGGAGATACGCAGTATTTT.

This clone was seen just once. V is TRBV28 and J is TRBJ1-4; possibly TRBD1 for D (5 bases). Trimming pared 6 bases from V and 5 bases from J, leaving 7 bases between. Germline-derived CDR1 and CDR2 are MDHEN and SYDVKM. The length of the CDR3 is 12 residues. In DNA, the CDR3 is TGTGCCAGCAGGACAGAGAATGAAAAACTGTTTTTT. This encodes CASRTENEKLFF.

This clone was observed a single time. The CDR3 coding sequence is TGTGCCAGCAGCTTAGGTCGTTCGGACGGAATCTACAATGAGCAGTTCTTC. This encodes CASSLGRSDGIYNEQFF. This rearrangement joins TRBV11-2 to TRBJ2-1, with D unclear. Trimming cost V 1 base and J 3 bases, with 16 bases left between them. The CDR3 totals 17 residues. From germline, CDR1 is SGHAT and CDR2 FQNNGV.

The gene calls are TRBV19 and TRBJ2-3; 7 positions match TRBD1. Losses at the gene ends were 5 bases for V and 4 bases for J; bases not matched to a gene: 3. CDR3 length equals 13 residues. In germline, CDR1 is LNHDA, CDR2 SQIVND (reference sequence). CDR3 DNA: TGTGCCAGTAGTGACCAGGGGGCAGATACGCAGTATTTT. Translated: CASSDQGADTQYF. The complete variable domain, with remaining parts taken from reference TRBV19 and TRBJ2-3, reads DGGITQSPKYLFRKEGQNVTLSCEQNLNHDAMYWYRQDPGQGLRLIYYSQIVNDFQKGDIAEGYSVSREKKESFPLTVTSAQKNPTAFYLCASSDQGADTQYFGPGTRLTVL.

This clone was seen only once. Here the CDR3 reads CASSLAWQGPPEQYF. In DNA form, the CDR3 reads TGTGCCAGCAGCTTAGCGTGGCAGGGCCCGCCCGAGCAGTACTTC. The chain employs TRBV7-8 and TRBJ2-7; TRBD1 is a possible D gene (5 bases). CDR3 length equals 15 residues. Germline CDR1 and CDR2: SGHVS and FQNEAQ. V lost 0 bases to trimming and J lost 6 bases, with 15 bases between them. The full variable domain, rest sourced from reference TRBV7-8 and TRBJ2-7, is GAGVSQSPRYKVAKRGQDVALRCDPISGHVSLFWYQQALGQGPEFLTYFQNEAQLDKSGLPSDRFFAERPEGSVSTLKIQRTQQEDSAVYLCASSLAWQGPPEQYFGPGTRLTVT.

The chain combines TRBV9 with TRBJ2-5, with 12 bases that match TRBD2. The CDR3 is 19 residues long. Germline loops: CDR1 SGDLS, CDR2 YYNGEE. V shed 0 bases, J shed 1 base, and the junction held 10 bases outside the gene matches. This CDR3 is CASSVVGASGGEVQETQYF. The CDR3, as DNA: TGTGCCAGCAGCGTAGTAGGGGCTAGCGGGGGGGAGGTCCAAGAGACCCAGTACTTC.

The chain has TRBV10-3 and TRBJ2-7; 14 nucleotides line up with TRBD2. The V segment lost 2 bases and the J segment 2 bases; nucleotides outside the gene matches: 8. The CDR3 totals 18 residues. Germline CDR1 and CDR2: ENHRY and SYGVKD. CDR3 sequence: CAISERTSGRSQAYEQYF. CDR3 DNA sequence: TGTGCCATCAGTGAGCGGACTAGCGGGAGGTCCCAAGCCTACGAGCAGTACTTC.

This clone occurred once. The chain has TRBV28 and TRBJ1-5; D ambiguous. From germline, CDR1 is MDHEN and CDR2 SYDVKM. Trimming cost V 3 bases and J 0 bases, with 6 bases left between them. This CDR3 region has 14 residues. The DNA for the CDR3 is TGTGCCAGCAGTTTGGTAGTTAGCAATCAGCCCCAGCATTTT. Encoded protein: CASSLVVSNQPQHF. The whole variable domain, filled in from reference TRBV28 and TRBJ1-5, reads DVKVTQSSRYLVKRTGEKVFLECVQDMDHENMFWYRQDPGLGLRLIYFSYDVKMKEKGDIPEGYSVSREKKERFSLILESASTNQTSMYLCASSLVVSNQPQHFGDGTRLSIL.

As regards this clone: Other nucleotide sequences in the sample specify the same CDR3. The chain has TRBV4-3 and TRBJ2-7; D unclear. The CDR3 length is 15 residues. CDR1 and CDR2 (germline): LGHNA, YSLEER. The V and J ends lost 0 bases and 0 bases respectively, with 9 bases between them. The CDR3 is CASSQDRGLSYEQYF. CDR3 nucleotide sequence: TGCGCCAGCAGCCAAGATCGCGGTCTCTCCTACGAGCAGTACTTC.

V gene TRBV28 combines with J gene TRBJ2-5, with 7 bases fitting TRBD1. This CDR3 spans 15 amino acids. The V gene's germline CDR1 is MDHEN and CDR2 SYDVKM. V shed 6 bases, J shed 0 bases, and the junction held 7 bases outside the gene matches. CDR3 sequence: CASRDGTAYQETQYF. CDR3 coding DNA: TGTGCCAGCAGGGACGGGACAGCCTACCAAGAGACCCAGTACTTC. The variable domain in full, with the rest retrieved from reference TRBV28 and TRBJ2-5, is DVKVTQSSRYLVKRTGEKVFLECVQDMDHENMFWYRQDPGLGLRLIYFSYDVKMKEKGDIPEGYSVSREKKERFSLILESASTNQTSMYLCASRDGTAYQETQYFGPGTRLLVL.

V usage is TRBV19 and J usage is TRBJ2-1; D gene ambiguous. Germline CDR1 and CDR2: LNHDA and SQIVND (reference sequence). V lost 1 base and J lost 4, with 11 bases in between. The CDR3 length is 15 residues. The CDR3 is CASSIGHGYYNEQFF. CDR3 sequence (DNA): TGTGCCAGTAGTATAGGGCATGGTTATTACAATGAGCAGTTCTTC.

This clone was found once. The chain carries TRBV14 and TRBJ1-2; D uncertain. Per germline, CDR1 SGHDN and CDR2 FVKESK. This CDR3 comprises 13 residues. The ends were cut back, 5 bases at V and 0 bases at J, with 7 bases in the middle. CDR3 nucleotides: TGTGCCAGCAGCGAAACCGCTAACTATGGCTACACCTTC. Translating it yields CASSETANYGYTF.

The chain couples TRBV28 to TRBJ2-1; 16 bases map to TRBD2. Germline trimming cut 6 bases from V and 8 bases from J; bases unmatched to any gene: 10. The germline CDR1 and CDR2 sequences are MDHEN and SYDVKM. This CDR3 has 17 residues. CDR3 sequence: CASSPAGTSGRADEQFF. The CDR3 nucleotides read TGTGCCAGCAGCCCTGCCGGGACTAGCGGGAGGGCCGATGAGCAGTTCTTC.